This T cell receptor beta chain is drawn from a study of blood T cells in healthy people across ages. Findings of the study overall: Lack of knowledge of donor CMV status possibly confounded expanded clonotype changes. Higher naive T cell percentage went strongly together with higher TCR beta diversity.

As concerns this clonotype: The antigen is unknown.

The use of a sample-barcoded 5' primer and a J-beta primer mix characterized a second PCR of about 6 to 11 cycles. MiXCR was run by TCRdb on the 5' RACE reads, yielding one entry per CDR3 protein. The sample has hundreds of thousands of distinct CDR3 sequences; roughly half are singletons. The V segment lost 5 bases and the J segment 8 bases; nucleotides outside the gene matches: 4. This CDR3 has 13 residues. In germline, CDR1 is DFQATT, CDR2 SNEGSKA (reference sequence). V is TRBV20-1 and J is TRBJ2-7; TRBD2 matches at 15 bases. The source is a woman aged 80 or over in good health. The source material was blood. CDR3 bases: TGCAGTGCTGGGACTAGCGGGGGGAGGCAGCAGTACTTC. Its protein product is CSAGTSGGRQQYF.